This TCR beta chain derives from a study of T cell changes during pregnancy in multiple sclerosis. Measured with immunoSEQ multiplex PCR; TCRdb has only the in-frame clones, and not every one. There are around 100,000 clones in the sample; about 92% occur only once, and around 2.1% lies in the top ten. The germline V and J ends were trimmed by 2 bases and 1 base, with 3 bases remaining between them. The CDR3 runs 12 residues. Looked up from germline, CDR1 is SGHRS and CDR2 is YFSETQ. This TCR came from a female donor with multiple sclerosis, enrolled in a pregnancy study. The sample was peripheral blood, taken after pregnancy. The chain uses TRBV5-1 and TRBJ2-5, with D unresolved. The DNA for the CDR3 is TGCGCCAGCAGCTTCGGCCAAGAGACCCAGTACTTC. Amino acids: CASSFGQETQYF.